The 10 T cell receptor beta chains in this list originate from one sample, sequenced in a study of chemoradiotherapy in HPV16-positive cancers. Only in-frame clones appear in the TCRdb table, and some are missing; sequencing was by immunoSEQ multiplex PCR. The data hold 25,000 to 35,000 clones, with about 91% observed a single time. The material sequenced was blood, taken from a patient who underwent chemoradiotherapy. These receptors came from a human donor with HPV-associated anogenital cancer.

The chain joins TRBV14 to TRBJ1-6; TRBD1 might be the D (5 bases). The CDR3 sequence is 16 residues long. Trimming pared 1 base from V and 6 bases from J, leaving 13 bases between. Germline CDR1 reads SGHDN; CDR2 reads FVKESK. The CDR3 bases are TGTGCCAGCAGCCAAGTTTCGGGGCAGATTAATTCACCCCTCCACTTT. Its translation is CASSQVSGQINSPLHF.

DNA for the CDR3: TGTGCCAGCATCGAGCGGGGGGGCTCCGAGACCCAGTACTTC. It translates to CASIERGGSETQYF. The chain is built from TRBV7-2 and TRBJ2-5, with 10 bases aligning to TRBD2. V lost 7 bases to trimming and J lost 5 bases; unmatched junction nucleotides: 7. CDR1 is SGHTA and CDR2 is FQGNSA in the germline V gene. The CDR3 spans 14 residues.

CDR3 region: CASSLSTPFRGGHSNQPQHF. The CDR3 bases are TGTGCCAGCAGTTTATCAACTCCCTTCCGAGGGGGCCATAGCAATCAGCCCCAGCATTTT. The chain uses TRBV27 and TRBJ1-5; 7 bases line up with TRBD1. Unmatched junction bases numbered 14, after V lost 0 bases and J lost 0 bases. This CDR3 is 20 amino acids long. In germline, CDR1 is MNHEY, CDR2 SMNVEV (reference sequence).

The rearrangement uses TRBV27 and TRBJ2-7; D is perhaps TRBD1 (6 bases). Germline-derived CDR1 and CDR2 are MNHEY and SMNVEV (reference sequence). The CDR3 sequence is 14 residues long. Deletions cut 2 bases from V and 4 bases from J, with 12 bases between. The CDR3 loop reads CASSLGGGTYEQYF. The CDR3 DNA follows: TGTGCCAGCAGTTTAGGGGGCGGTACGTACGAGCAGTACTTC.

The V gene is TRBV2, the J gene TRBJ1-6; D is unclear. Germline CDR1 is SNHLY and CDR2 is FYNNEI. The CDR3 runs 12 residues. The V end lost 3 bases, the J end lost 6 bases, and 3 bases lay between the germline ends. CDR3: CASSDTNSPLHF. The CDR3 nucleotides read TGTGCCAGCAGTGATACTAATTCACCCCTCCACTTT.

The chain joins TRBV6-6 to TRBJ2-1; 9 positions agree with TRBD2. Losses at the gene ends were 5 bases for V and 10 bases for J; bases not matched to a gene: 15. The CDR3 has 16 amino acids. Germline CDR1 MNHNY, CDR2 SVGAGI (reference sequence). The CDR3 reads CASSPPGLAGPGEQFF. The CDR3 DNA reads TGTGCCAGCAGTCCGCCCGGGCTAGCGGGGCCTGGGGAGCAGTTCTTC.

This chain links TRBV10-3 with TRBJ1-4, with D unresolved. The CDR3 contains 15 residues. The germline V gene has CDR1 ENHRY and CDR2 SYGVKD. The V end was cut by 3 bases, the J end by 4 bases, with 12 bases between. The DNA for the CDR3 is TGTGCCATCAGTGACACCCTCCTAAGTAATGAAAAACTGTTTTTT. This translates into CAISDTLLSNEKLFF.

This chain connects TRBV5-1 to TRBJ2-1; D gene ambiguous. This CDR3 contains 15 residues. The V end lost 9 bases, the J end lost 0 bases, and 16 bases lay between the germline ends. Germline loops: CDR1 SGHRS, CDR2 YFSETQ. The CDR3 spells CATNVHLDSYNEQFF. CDR3 coding DNA: TGCGCCACCAATGTCCACCTGGACTCCTACAATGAGCAGTTCTTC.

This chain connects TRBV7-8 to TRBJ2-5; the D is unclear. Between the trimmed V and J ends, which lost 3 bases and 5 bases, there was a span of 13 bases. CDR3 length: 14 amino acids. CDR1 and CDR2 (germline): SGHVS, FQNEAQ. The CDR3: CASSFPGLGETQYF. CDR3 coding DNA: TGTGCCAGCAGCTTTCCGGGCCTAGGGGAGACCCAGTACTTC.

This clone showed up just a few times. CDR3 sequence: CASSSTISSYNEQFF. In DNA form, the CDR3 reads TGTGCCAGCAGTTCGACGATTAGCTCCTACAATGAGCAGTTCTTC. J is TRBJ2-1 and V is TRBV27; D gene ambiguous. Trimming took off 4 bases at V and 0 bases at J, with 10 bases between the two ends. The germline CDR1 and CDR2 sequences are MNHEY and SMNVEV (reference sequence). The CDR3 consists of 15 residues.